The 26 T cell receptor beta chains below were found in one sample sequenced in a study of Graves' ophthalmopathy and Graves' hyperthyroidism. Amplification from RNA transcripts yielded the TCR beta CDR3 regions. An opening RT-PCR round employed HTBI primers and preceded a second-round multiplex PCR. TCRdb processed the multiplex PCR reads anew with MiXCR; each CDR3 protein has one entry. The sample holds around 670,000 distinct CDR3 sequences, around 40% seen once. Sequences were obtained from peripheral blood. These receptors all stem from an adult man with Graves' ophthalmopathy.

This clonotype was recorded many times. Being one base from a much bigger clone, this may be a read error. The chain recombines TRBV12-3 or TRBV12-4 with TRBJ1-4; the D gene is possibly TRBD1 (5 bases). This CDR3 region has 12 residues. Trimming took 6 bases from V and 8 from J, leaving 10 bases between them. The CDR3 sequence: CASSPDREKLFF. CDR3 bases: TGTGCCAGCAGCCCCGACAGAGAAAAACTGTTTTTT.

This clonotype was seen only a few times. The V and J genes are TRBV19 and TRBJ1-5; 8 positions agree with TRBD1. The germline V gene encodes CDR1 LNHDA and CDR2 SQIVND (reference sequence). This CDR3 region has 18 residues. With 7 bases clipped from V and 0 bases from J, the junction kept 14 bases outside the gene matches. CDR3 sequence: CASKEFDRGAYSNQPQHF. The CDR3 DNA is TGTGCCAGTAAGGAGTTTGACAGGGGAGCGTATAGCAATCAGCCCCAGCATTTT.

This clonotype was seen once. The junction shows a germline mismatch at one end, possibly a read error. This CDR3 is CSASPGTASSYEQHF. As DNA, the CDR3 is TGCAGTGCTAGTCCGGGGACAGCGAGCTCCTACGAGCAGCACTTC. The V call is TRBV20-1, the J call TRBJ2-7, with 7 bases lining up with TRBD1. Germline values: CDR1 DFQATT, CDR2 SNEGSKA (reference sequence). This CDR3 contains 15 residues.

This clonotype was observed a handful of times. This chain uses TRBV20-1 with TRBJ1-2; D might be TRBD1 (6 bases). CDR3 length: 14 residues. The V and J ends lost 0 bases and 4 bases respectively, with 12 bases between them. The germline V gene encodes CDR1 DFQATT and CDR2 SNEGSKA (reference sequence). The CDR3 reads CSARERTERYGYTF. DNA for the CDR3: TGCAGTGCTAGAGAGCGGACAGAACGCTATGGCTACACCTTC.

This clonotype was seen at least ten times. J is TRBJ2-5 and V is TRBV20-1, with D maybe TRBD1 (5 bases). V gave up 2 bases and J gave up 5 bases, with 9 bases separating them. Germline V CDR1 and CDR2: DFQATT, SNEGSKA (reference sequence). The CDR3 covers 12 residues. The CDR3 DNA is TGCAGTGCTAGAATGGGGCACGAGACCCAGTACTTC. Protein: CSARMGHETQYF.

The gene calls are TRBV19 and TRBJ1-1, with 8 bases fitting TRBD1. This CDR3 comprises 16 residues. With V trimmed by 6 bases and J by 0 bases, 9 bases remained unmatched. CDR1 LNHDA and CDR2 SQIVND come from the germline V gene (reference sequence). This chain's CDR3 is CASRKLGQAMNTEAFF. The CDR3 DNA follows: TGTGCCAGTAGGAAGTTGGGACAGGCGATGAACACTGAAGCTTTCTTT.

This clonotype was detected only a few times. The CDR3 sequence is CASSRLAVQETQYF. CDR3 DNA: TGTGCCAGCTCTCGACTAGCGGTACAAGAGACCCAGTACTTC. V is TRBV28 and J is TRBJ2-5; 9 bases match TRBD2. Germline V gene sequence: CDR1 MDHEN, CDR2 SYDVKM. CDR3 size: 14 residues. The V and J ends lost 8 bases and 2 bases, in that order; junction bases with no gene match: 6. Complete variable domain (other parts from reference TRBV28 and TRBJ2-5): DVKVTQSSRYLVKRTGEKVFLECVQDMDHENMFWYRQDPGLGLRLIYFSYDVKMKEKGDIPEGYSVSREKKERFSLILESASTNQTSMYLCASSRLAVQETQYFGPGTRLLVL.

This clonotype was picked up many times. Compared with germline, one end of the junction differs, possibly owing to a read error. The rearrangement uses TRBV10-3 and TRBJ1-2; D call uncertain. The CDR3 runs to 13 residues. CDR1 ENHRY and CDR2 SYGVKD come from the germline V gene. For the CDR3, the DNA is TGTGCCAGCAGTCAACCCGGTGACTATGGCTACACCTTC. Amino acids: CASSQPGDYGYTF.

V is TRBV15 and J is TRBJ1-4; D unresolved. Trimming left V 3 bases short and J 4 bases short, with 6 bases between. The CDR3 runs 13 residues. The germline V gene encodes CDR1 LNHNV and CDR2 YYDKDF (reference sequence). CDR3 in amino acids: CATSRGLNEKLFF. CDR3 sequence (DNA): TGTGCCACCAGCAGGGGCCTTAATGAAAAACTGTTTTTT.

This clonotype was observed many times. V gene TRBV19 combines with J gene TRBJ1-5, with no clear D. The CDR3 has 13 amino acids. Germline CDR1 and CDR2: LNHDA and SQIVND (reference sequence). V was cut by 7 bases and J by 3 bases, with 10 bases left in between. CDR3 amino acids: CASKPRPNQPQHF. CDR3 DNA: TGTGCCAGTAAGCCCAGGCCCAATCAGCCCCAGCATTTT.

In the case of this clonotype: A much larger clonotype is one base distant, so this may be a read error. The J gene is TRBJ2-7, the V gene TRBV11-2; 9 positions agree with TRBD1. V was pared by 8 bases and J by 3 bases, with 5 bases of the junction left unmatched. This CDR3 region has 13 residues. The germline V gene encodes CDR1 SGHAT and CDR2 FQNNGV. DNA for the CDR3: TGTGCCAGCGGCGCGACAGGGGGCTACGAGCAGTACTTC. Translating it yields CASGATGGYEQYF.

Details on this clonotype: Given a much more abundant clone one base away, this may be a read error. The chain links TRBV7-9 to TRBJ1-5; no clear D gene. The germline CDR1 and CDR2 sequences are SEHNR and FQNEAQ (reference sequence). This CDR3 has 15 amino acids. Trimming took 3 bases from V and 6 from J, leaving 15 bases between them. For the CDR3, the DNA is TGTGCCAGCAGCTTGGGCCCCTACGAGGGTCAGCCCCAGCATTTT. This sequence encodes CASSLGPYEGQPQHF.

About this clonotype itself: This is likely a read error, given that the CDR3 carries no conserved phenylalanine or tryptophan at its end. The limits of the CDR3 on the DNA are not certain, so only TCRdb's listed CDR3 is given. The rearrangement links TRBV5-1 to TRBJ1-4; no check of the table's D call, TRBD1, against the DNA was made. The CDR3 sequence runs 9 residues, both termini included. Germline CDR1 and CDR2: SGHRS and YFSETQ. The CDR3 reads CASSVRGTG.

V gene TRBV14 combines with J gene TRBJ2-5, with D tentatively TRBD2 (5 bases). With 5 bases removed from V and 3 bases from J, the gap between germline ends came to 19 bases. Germline CDR1 is SGHDN and CDR2 is FVKESK. The CDR3 is 16 residues long. In DNA form, the CDR3 reads TGTGCCAGCAGCTTAGCGCGGCACTATAGGGAAGAGACCCAGTACTTC. Translating gives CASSLARHYREETQYF. Combining the CDR3 with reference TRBV14 and TRBJ2-5 gives the whole variable domain EAGVTQFPSHSVIEKGQTVTLRCDPISGHDNLYWYRRVMGKEIKFLLHFVKESKQDESGMPNNRFLAERTGGTYSTLKVQPAELEDSGVYFCASSLARHYREETQYFGPGTRLLVL.

This clonotype turned up a few times. The chain recombines TRBV4-3 with TRBJ2-5, with TRBD2 as a possible D gene (5 bases). The CDR3 has 13 residues. Trimming shortened V by 3 bases and J by 7 bases, and 12 bases separated the two germline ends. Germline V gene data show CDR1 as LGHNA and CDR2 as YSLEER. CDR3 DNA: TGCGCCAGCAGCCAGGCGGCGGCGGGGACCCAGTACTTC. Amino acids: CASSQAAAGTQYF.

The chain employs TRBV7-9 and TRBJ1-1, with D possibly matching TRBD1 (6 bases). The CDR3 totals 15 residues. V lost 1 base to trimming and J lost 4 bases, with 13 bases between them. Germline loops: CDR1 SEHNR, CDR2 FQNEAQ (reference sequence). As DNA, the CDR3 is TGTGCCAGCAGCTTAGTAGGGGGGCAGGGCACTGAAGCTTTCTTT. It encodes CASSLVGGQGTEAFF.

This clonotype was seen at least ten times. The rearrangement uses TRBV10-2 and TRBJ1-6; weak D call: TRBD1 (5 bases). Germline assignment: CDR1 WSHSY and CDR2 SAAADI. V was pared by 6 bases and J by 8 bases, with 14 bases between. This CDR3 region has 14 residues. The CDR3 bases are TGCGCCAGCAGCACCGGGACGGACGATTCACCCCTCCACTTT. This gives the protein CASSTGTDDSPLHF.

V usage is TRBV29-1 and J usage is TRBJ2-7; D is unresolved. Between the trimmed V and J ends, which lost 1 base and 5 bases, there was a span of 12 bases. The CDR3 totals 13 residues. Germline V gene sequence: CDR1 SQVTM, CDR2 ANQGSEA. The CDR3, as DNA: TGCAGCGTTGAAGTTGCCACTGTAAACGAGCAGTACTTC. This gives the protein CSVEVATVNEQYF.

The genes are TRBV2 and TRBJ2-7; the D is unclear. The CDR3 contains 11 residues. Germline V gives CDR1 SNHLY, CDR2 FYNNEI. V was cut by 8 bases and J by 2 bases, with 7 bases left in between. CDR3 nucleotide sequence: TGTGCCAGCGGGAATACCTACGAGCAGTACTTC. It translates to CASGNTYEQYF.

The chain combines TRBV7-9 with TRBJ1-5; the match to TRBD1 covers 8 bases. Germline CDR1 reads SEHNR; CDR2 reads FQNEAQ (reference sequence). V lost 4 bases to trimming and J lost 4 bases; unmatched junction nucleotides: 6. The CDR3 length is 15 residues. CDR3 nucleotides: TGTGCCAGCAGCTGGGGACAGGCCCCGAATCAGCCCCAGCATTTT. The encoded protein is CASSWGQAPNQPQHF.

The rearrangement links TRBV6-6 to TRBJ1-1; no reliable D call. The CDR3 runs to 16 residues. Germline CDR1 reads MNHNY; CDR2 reads SVGAGI (reference sequence). Trimming left V 0 bases short and J 3 bases short, with 14 bases between. The CDR3 protein is CASSYSAEASDTEAFF. In nucleotides, the CDR3 is TGTGCCAGCAGTTACTCGGCTGAAGCGTCGGACACTGAAGCTTTCTTT.

The table lists this clonotype with many counts. V and J are TRBV12-3 or TRBV12-4 and TRBJ1-1; no clear D. The CDR3 spans 14 residues. V was clipped by 3 bases and J by 2 bases, with 10 bases between them. The CDR3 sequence: CASSFSPGNTEAFF. Written as DNA, the CDR3 is TGTGCCAGCAGTTTTAGCCCGGGTAACACTGAAGCTTTCTTT.

Ten or more counts support this clonotype. The chain uses TRBV2 and TRBJ2-5; 11 nucleotides align to TRBD2. Germline-derived CDR1 and CDR2 are SNHLY and FYNNEI. The ends lost 6 bases at V and 0 bases at J; junction bases unmatched: 6. The CDR3 has 16 amino acids. The CDR3 bases are TGTGCCAGCAGCCCTACGGGACTAGCGGACCAAGAGACCCAGTACTTC. Its translation is CASSPTGLADQETQYF.

Regarding this clonotype: A read error is possible here, since a much larger clone lies one base away. The rearrangement joins TRBV7-9 to TRBJ1-6; D is ambiguous. This CDR3 has 12 amino acids. Germline V lookup: CDR1 SEHNR, CDR2 FQNEAQ (reference sequence). Trimming stripped 5 bases from V and 3 bases from J, with 2 bases between. The CDR3 DNA sequence: TGTGCCAGCAGCCACTATAATTCACCCCTCCACTTT. Its protein is CASSHYNSPLHF.

This clonotype was counted between two and nine times. One base separates it from a far larger clone, so it is likely a read error. This sequence joins TRBV7-2 and TRBJ1-1; D not resolved. This CDR3 has 13 residues. The germline CDR1 and CDR2 sequences are SGHTA and FQGNSA. In DNA form, the CDR3 reads TGTGCCGGCAGCCTAGGACGGAACACTGAAGCTTTCTTT. This codes for CAGSLGRNTEAFF.

V usage is TRBV29-1 and J usage is TRBJ2-5; D is possibly TRBD2 (5 bases). Germline lookup yields CDR1 SQVTM and CDR2 ANQGSEA. Trimming removed 4 bases at V and 2 bases at J, with 11 bases between. CDR3 length: 13 residues. This CDR3 reads CSVGGRRQETQYF. Written as DNA, the CDR3 is TGCAGCGTTGGAGGGCGTCGTCAAGAGACCCAGTACTTC.